The clone carrying this TCR beta chain appeared a few times. TCRdb independently ran MiXCR on the RACE reads; one entry per CDR3 protein. In the table there are about 120,000 distinct CDR3 sequences, about 13% of which are singletons. The data originate from a study of human T cells and chemical hapten exposure. Stated time point: patch test 1, 2 weeks after DPC sensitization. The sample's treatment: therapeutic diphenylcyclopropenone sensitization with weekly scalp DPC. Extraction yielded total RNA from whole blood (unfractionated). Germline V gene lookup returns CDR1 SGHNT and CDR2 YYREEE (reference sequence). The V gene end was trimmed by 0 bases and the J gene end by 2 bases; junction bases not matched to a gene: 5. The CDR3 length is 16 residues.

The sequence was obtained from a man between 18 and 29 years old with alopecia areata. Some clones in this sample may be carry-over from other donors' samples. The sample here was whole blood, taken in connection with sensitization to the hapten diphenylcyclopropenone (DPC). The rearrangement joins TRBV5-4 to TRBJ2-5, with 9 bases lining up with TRBD2. CDR3 nucleotides: TGTGCCAGCAGCTTGGAGCTAGCGGGGCTACAAGAGACCCAGTACTTC. Translating gives CASSLELAGLQETQYF. The variable domain in full, completed from reference TRBV5-4 and TRBJ2-5, reads ETGVTQSPTHLIKTRGQQVTLRCSSQSGHNTVSWYQQALGQGPQFIFQYYREEENGRGNFPPRFSGLQFPNYSSELNVNALELDDSALYLCASSLELAGLQETQYFGPGTRLLVL.